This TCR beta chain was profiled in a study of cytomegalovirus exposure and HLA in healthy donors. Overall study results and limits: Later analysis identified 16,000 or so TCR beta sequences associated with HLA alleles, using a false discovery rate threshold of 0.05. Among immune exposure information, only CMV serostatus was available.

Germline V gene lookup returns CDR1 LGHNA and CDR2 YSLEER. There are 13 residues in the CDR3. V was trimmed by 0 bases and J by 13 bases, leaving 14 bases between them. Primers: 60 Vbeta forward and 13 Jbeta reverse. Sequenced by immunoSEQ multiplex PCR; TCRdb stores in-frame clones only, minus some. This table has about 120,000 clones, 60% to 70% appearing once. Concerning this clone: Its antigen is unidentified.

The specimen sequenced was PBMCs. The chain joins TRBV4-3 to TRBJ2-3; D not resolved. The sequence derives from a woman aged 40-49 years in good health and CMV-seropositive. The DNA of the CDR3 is TGCGCCAGCAGCCAAGATATGGCTGACATAAAGTATTTT. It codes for CASSQDMADIKYF.